Listed here are 18 T cell receptor beta chains from one sample, sequenced in a study of cytomegalovirus exposure and HLA in healthy donors. 60 Vbeta and 13 Jbeta primers were used in PCR. Libraries were prepared by immunoSEQ multiplex PCR; TCRdb keeps only in-frame clonotypes and omits some of them. The data show fewer than 100,000 clones, roughly three quarters seen once. The source material was PBMCs. The receptor source for this set is a woman aged 60-75 years in good health and CMV-seronegative.

Concerning this clone: Other DNA sequences from this sample encode an identical CDR3 as well. The chain carries TRBV7-2 and TRBJ1-5, with D perhaps TRBD1 (5 bases). CDR1 and CDR2 (germline): SGHTA, FQGNSA. This CDR3 is 13 amino acids long. V was shortened by 1 base and J by 7 bases, with 8 bases between the two germline ends. DNA for the CDR3: TGTGCCAGCAGCTTAGACAGGCAGCAGCCCCAGCATTTT. It translates to CASSLDRQQPQHF. Together with reference TRBV7-2 and TRBJ1-5, the CDR3 gives the full variable domain: GAGVSQSPSNKVTEKGKDVELRCDPISGHTALYWYRQSLGQGLEFLIYFQGNSAPDKSGLPSDRFSAERTGGSVSTLTIQRTQQEDSAVYLCASSLDRQQPQHFGDGTRLSIL.

The chain uses TRBV27 and TRBJ2-7, with a tentative D call TRBD1 (5 bases). Germline CDR1 and CDR2: MNHEY and SMNVEV (reference sequence). Deletions cut 5 bases from V and 6 bases from J, with 17 bases between. CDR3 length equals 14 residues. The CDR3 DNA reads TGTGCCAGCAGTGCAGGGTTTAATATAGGCGAGCAGTACTTC. Its protein product is CASSAGFNIGEQYF.

This chain links TRBV5-6 with TRBJ1-4; D is unresolved. The germline V and J ends were trimmed by 1 base and 8 bases, with 15 bases remaining between them. CDR1 is SGHDT, CDR2 YYEEEE, per germline. The CDR3 is 15 amino acids. The CDR3 DNA reads as TGTGCCAGCAGCTTGTCTAGGCGGCCTCTGGAAAAACTGTTTTTT. Its translation: CASSLSRRPLEKLFF.

The CDR3 protein is CAWGERLANGYTF. Here the CDR3 DNA reads TGTGCCTGGGGGGAGAGGCTAGCGAATGGCTACACCTTC. The gene calls are TRBV30 and TRBJ1-2; D is unresolved. CDR1 GTSNPN and CDR2 SVGIG come from the germline V gene (reference sequence). The CDR3 loop spans 13 amino acids. Trimming removed 5 bases at V and 6 bases at J, with 16 bases between.

The rearrangement joins TRBV9 to TRBJ1-6; D might be TRBD1 (6 bases). This CDR3 is 14 amino acids long. CDR1 is SGDLS, CDR2 YYNGEE, per germline. V gave up 0 bases and J gave up 10 bases, with 11 bases separating them. The CDR3 DNA sequence: TGTGCCAGCAGCGTAGGGGCAGGGGACTCACCCCTCCACTTT. Its protein is CASSVGAGDSPLHF.

The chain combines TRBV28 with TRBJ1-1, with D unresolved. The ends were cut back, 3 bases at V and 0 bases at J, with 5 bases in the middle. The CDR3 consists of 13 residues. CDR1 is MDHEN, CDR2 SYDVKM, per germline. The CDR3 coding sequence is TGTGCCAGCAGTTTGTCGTTGAACACTGAAGCTTTCTTT. This translates into CASSLSLNTEAFF. The full variable domain, completed using reference TRBV28 and TRBJ1-1, is DVKVTQSSRYLVKRTGEKVFLECVQDMDHENMFWYRQDPGLGLRLIYFSYDVKMKEKGDIPEGYSVSREKKERFSLILESASTNQTSMYLCASSLSLNTEAFFGQGTRLTVV.

The chain recombines TRBV4-1 with TRBJ2-4; TRBD1 agrees at 8 bases. The trim removed 4 bases at V and 10 bases at J, leaving 6 bases unmatched. CDR3 length: 13 residues. Germline loops: CDR1 MGHRA, CDR2 YSYEKL. The CDR3 spells CASSLDRDRIQYF. CDR3 nucleotide sequence: TGCGCCAGCAGCCTAGACCGGGACAGGATTCAGTACTTC.

The V and J genes are TRBV27 and TRBJ2-7; TRBD1 might be the D (6 bases). V lost 6 bases and J 2 bases, leaving 11 bases between the germline ends. The CDR3 sequence is 13 residues long. The germline CDR1 and CDR2 sequences are MNHEY and SMNVEV (reference sequence). CDR3 coding DNA: TGTGCCAGCAGCCGGGCAGGGGCCTACGAGCAGTACTTC. Its protein is CASSRAGAYEQYF.

A single count supports this clone. This sequence joins TRBV5-8 and TRBJ1-5; the D is unclear. Germline CDR1 is SGHTS and CDR2 is YDEGEE. This CDR3 is 14 amino acids long. The germline V and J ends were trimmed by 0 bases and 5 bases, with 9 bases remaining between them. The CDR3 DNA is TGTGCCAGCAGCTTGGACGGGTTGGATCAGCCCCAGCATTTT. It specifies CASSLDGLDQPQHF.

As DNA, the CDR3 is TGTGCCAGCAGCTTAGAGAGCCCCTTCGGACAGGGGGTCACCGGGGAGCTGTTTTTT. Translating it yields CASSLESPFGQGVTGELFF. The rearrangement joins TRBV7-8 to TRBJ2-2; TRBD1 aligns across 10 bases. The germline gives CDR1 SGHVS, CDR2 FQNEAQ. The CDR3 is made up of 19 amino acids. J was trimmed by 4 bases and V by 1 base; bases with no gene match: 12.

This sequence joins TRBV29-1 and TRBJ2-5; the D gene is possibly TRBD1 (6 bases). Germline V gene sequence: CDR1 SQVTM, CDR2 ANQGSEA. Trimming pared 4 bases from V and 5 bases from J, leaving 14 bases between. The CDR3 has 13 residues. CDR3 DNA sequence: TGCAGCGTTGGGCAGGGGAGTCGGGAGACCCAGTACTTC. Residues: CSVGQGSRETQYF.

This chain links TRBV11-2 with TRBJ2-6; tentative D call: TRBD1 (5 bases). Deletions cut 3 bases from V and 3 bases from J, with 15 bases between. The CDR3 extends over 17 amino acids. CDR1 and CDR2 from the germline V gene are SGHAT and FQNNGV. The CDR3 nucleotides read TGTGCCAGCAGCTTTTCCCAGGGCTTTAGTGGGGCCAACGTCCTGACTTTC. It encodes CASSFSQGFSGANVLTF.

This clone came up once. The V call is TRBV28, the J call TRBJ1-4; 8 bases are a match to TRBD1. With V trimmed by 2 bases and J by 7 bases, 18 bases remained unmatched. This CDR3 is 19 amino acids long. The V gene's germline CDR1 is MDHEN and CDR2 SYDVKM. In nucleotides, the CDR3 is TGTGCCAGCAGTTTAAGCGGCAGGGGGCCAGAGAGTATCGGTGAAAAACTGTTTTTT. It codes for CASSLSGRGPESIGEKLFF.

The chain carries TRBV7-2 and TRBJ2-5, with 7 bases lining up with TRBD1. The germline CDR1 and CDR2 sequences are SGHTA and FQGNSA. CDR3 length: 17 amino acids. V lost 0 bases to trimming and J lost 5 bases; unmatched junction nucleotides: 12. CDR3 sequence reads: CASSLAPSTGKGETQYF. CDR3 DNA sequence: TGTGCCAGCAGCTTAGCCCCCTCGACAGGGAAAGGGGAGACCCAGTACTTC. The full variable domain, completed using reference TRBV7-2 and TRBJ2-5, is GAGVSQSPSNKVTEKGKDVELRCDPISGHTALYWYRQSLGQGLEFLIYFQGNSAPDKSGLPSDRFSAERTGGSVSTLTIQRTQQEDSAVYLCASSLAPSTGKGETQYFGPGTRLLVL.

The chain links TRBV29-1 to TRBJ1-2; 8 nucleotides match TRBD1. V was pared by 5 bases and J by 6 bases, with 2 bases of the junction left unmatched. Looked up from germline, CDR1 is SQVTM and CDR2 is ANQGSEA. The CDR3 length is 11 residues. The CDR3 sequence is CSVRQGNGYTF. CDR3 nucleotides: TGCAGCGTTCGACAGGGGAATGGCTACACCTTC.

This clone appeared a few times. V gene TRBV7-9 combines with J gene TRBJ2-1, with TRBD2 identical over 7 bases. V trimming: 3 bases; J trimming: 8 bases; junction bases outside the gene matches: 10. Germline loops: CDR1 SEHNR, CDR2 FQNEAQ (reference sequence). The CDR3 runs 15 residues. For the CDR3, the DNA is TGTGCCAGCAGCTTGGACGGCGGGAGCGGGGATGAGCAGTTCTTC. Translating it yields CASSLDGGSGDEQFF.

This chain joins TRBV4-3 and TRBJ2-1; D may be TRBD2 (5 bases). Trimming stripped 1 base from V and 4 bases from J, with 14 bases between. The CDR3 totals 16 residues. The germline gives CDR1 LGHNA, CDR2 YSLEER. CDR3 in DNA: TGCGCCAGCAGCCAAGGTGGCCTAGGCGGGTACAATGAGCAGTTCTTC. This gives the protein CASSQGGLGGYNEQFF.

This rearrangement joins TRBV7-7 to TRBJ2-5; TRBD1 agrees at 10 bases. This CDR3 spans 14 amino acids. With 5 bases clipped from V and 13 bases from J, the junction kept 13 bases outside the gene matches. The germline CDR1 and CDR2 sequences are SSHAT and FNYEAQ (reference sequence). The CDR3 DNA sequence: TGTGCCAGCAGCCCTCCGGGACAGGGGCTTGTTCGGTACTTC. Amino acid sequence: CASSPPGQGLVRYF. The full variable domain, rest sourced from reference TRBV7-7 and TRBJ2-5, is GAGVSQSPRYKVTKRGQDVTLRCDPISSHATLYWYQQALGQGPEFLTYFNYEAQPDKSGLPSDRFSAERPEGSISTLTIQRTEQRDSAMYRCASSPPGQGLVRYFGPGTRLLVL.